The 21 T cell receptor beta chains in this list originate from one sample, sequenced in a study of T cells in Graves' hyperthyroidism and ophthalmopathy. TCR beta CDR3 regions were amplified from RNA transcripts. With the HTBI primer set, the TCR CDR3 went through a first round of RT-PCR. MiXCR, run by TCRdb on the multiplex PCR reads, gives a single entry per CDR3 protein. The profile covers about 480,000 distinct CDR3 sequences, with over 13% appearing a single time and 17% taken by the ten largest. The sequenced sample consisted of blood. Receptors originate from a young woman with Graves' hyperthyroidism.

V usage is TRBV13 and J usage is TRBJ2-7, with 8 bases aligning to TRBD1. The V gene's germline CDR1 is PRHDT and CDR2 FYEKMQ (reference sequence). The CDR3 totals 15 residues. J gave up 2 bases and V 6 bases, and 9 bases lay outside the gene matches. The CDR3 DNA sequence: TGTGCCAGCAGGAAGAGGGGGGACAGGACCTACGAGCAGTACTTC. Its translation is CASRKRGDRTYEQYF.

There are many counts of this clonotype. V and J are TRBV11-2 and TRBJ1-6; no clear D gene. Germline loops: CDR1 SGHAT, CDR2 FQNNGV. The V end lost 0 bases, the J end lost 9 bases, and 9 bases lay between the germline ends. The length of the CDR3 is 14 residues. The CDR3 loop reads CASSLDGKASPLHF. In nucleotides, the CDR3 is TGTGCCAGCAGCTTAGACGGGAAGGCTTCACCCCTCCACTTT.

In its sample, this clonotype was seen many times. The chain has TRBV3-1 and TRBJ1-2, with D possibly TRBD1 on 6 matching bases. Germline lookup yields CDR1 LGHDT and CDR2 YNNKEL (reference sequence). This CDR3 has 13 residues. V lost 6 bases, J lost 4 bases, and 12 bases lay in between. The CDR3 DNA is TGTGCCAGCAGGGGACGACAGGCCTATGGCTACACCTTC. Encoded protein: CASRGRQAYGYTF.

The chain joins TRBV19 to TRBJ1-2; unclear D gene. The CDR3 has 12 residues. V lost 3 bases and J 5 bases, leaving 7 bases between the germline ends. The V gene's germline CDR1 is LNHDA and CDR2 SQIVND (reference sequence). CDR3 loop: CASSISSYGYTF. CDR3 nucleotides: TGTGCCAGTAGTATTAGCAGTTATGGCTACACCTTC.

At least ten counts were recorded for this clonotype. The V call is TRBV10-3, the J call TRBJ2-7; the match to TRBD2 covers 8 bases. V gave up 0 bases and J gave up 3 bases; unmatched junction bases: 7. Germline V CDR1 and CDR2: ENHRY, SYGVKD. There are 16 residues in the CDR3. In DNA form, the CDR3 reads TGTGCCATCAGTGAGTCGGAAACTAGCGGCGGCTACGAGCAGTACTTC. Its protein is CAISESETSGGYEQYF.

This clonotype was recorded many times. V and J are TRBV6-1 and TRBJ2-7, with D perhaps TRBD1 (5 bases). CDR3 size: 14 residues. Deletions cut 8 bases from V and 4 bases from J, with 18 bases between. The germline CDR1 and CDR2 sequences are MNHNS and SASEGT. The CDR3 here is CASRKGLGAYEQYV. CDR3 nucleotide sequence: TGTGCCAGCCGTAAGGGGTTAGGGGCATACGAGCAGTACGTC.

This chain joins TRBV4-1 and TRBJ2-1; TRBD2 matches at 11 bases. CDR1 MGHRA and CDR2 YSYEKL come from the germline V gene. The CDR3 spans 16 residues. V shed 1 base, J shed 5 bases, and the junction held 4 bases outside the gene matches. The CDR3 here is CASSQVGSGRDNEQFF. For the CDR3, the DNA is TGCGCCAGCAGCCAAGTAGGTAGCGGGAGGGACAATGAGCAGTTCTTC.

This clonotype has only a few counts. This chain uses TRBV6-1 with TRBJ2-7; no reliable D call. The V gene lost 3 bases and the J gene lost 4 bases, with 13 bases spanning the gap. This CDR3 spans 14 amino acids. Germline V gene data show CDR1 as MNHNS and CDR2 as SASEGT. Here the CDR3 reads CASSDLTRSYEQYV. DNA for the CDR3: TGTGCCAGCAGTGATCTGACAAGAAGTTACGAGCAGTACGTC.

In its sample, this clonotype was seen a few times. This sequence may be a read error, since a much larger clone differs from it by one base. CDR3 region: CASRPQGPSTEAFF. In DNA form, the CDR3 reads TGTGCCAGCCGCCCACAGGGGCCGAGCACTGAAGCTTTCTTT. The V call is TRBV7-3, the J call TRBJ1-1; TRBD1 agrees at 7 bases. The V gene's germline CDR1 is SGHTA and CDR2 FQGTGA. CDR3 length: 14 amino acids. Trimming removed 8 bases from V and 4 bases from J; junction bases left unmatched: 10.

This clonotype appeared many times. This chain links TRBV12-3 or TRBV12-4 with TRBJ1-5; D perhaps matches TRBD1 (6 bases). The V gene lost 5 bases and the J gene lost 3 bases, with 14 bases spanning the gap. The CDR3 runs to 15 residues. The CDR3 sequence: CASSSADSDNQPQHF. CDR3 bases: TGTGCCAGCAGTAGCGCGGACAGCGACAATCAGCCCCAGCATTTT.

This chain joins TRBV6-5 and TRBJ2-7, with a possible D match to TRBD2 (6 bases). This CDR3 is 18 amino acids long. Germline values: CDR1 MNHEY, CDR2 SVGAGI. V lost 0 bases and J lost 0, with 18 bases in between. The CDR3 protein is CASSYSTPSGLSSYEQYV. CDR3 sequence (DNA): TGTGCCAGCAGTTACTCGACCCCCTCGGGACTGAGCTCCTACGAGCAGTACGTC.

The V gene is TRBV20-1, the J gene TRBJ1-1, with D uncertain. The CDR3 has 15 residues. Germline assignment: CDR1 DFQATT and CDR2 SNEGSKA (reference sequence). V shed 3 bases and J shed 0 bases, with 14 bases lying between them. The CDR3 nucleotides read TGCAGTGCTAGTCCCTCACAGCTTATGAACACTGAAGCTTTCTTT. Translation gives CSASPSQLMNTEAFF.

At least ten counts were recorded for this clonotype. This chain connects TRBV3-1 to TRBJ1-6; 7 bases map to TRBD1. This CDR3 region has 16 residues. CDR1 and CDR2 (germline): LGHDT, YNNKEL (reference sequence). The V segment lost 3 bases and the J segment 9 bases; nucleotides outside the gene matches: 11. The CDR3 here is CASSQTKTGPISPLHF. DNA for the CDR3: TGTGCCAGCAGCCAGACGAAGACAGGGCCCATTTCACCCCTCCACTTT.

This clonotype was detected a few times. This rearrangement joins TRBV9 to TRBJ1-1; the match to TRBD1 covers 8 bases. CDR1 and CDR2 (germline): SGDLS, YYNGEE. This CDR3 spans 14 amino acids. The V gene end was trimmed by 2 bases and the J gene end by 8 bases; junction bases not matched to a gene: 8. The CDR3 loop reads CASSVGQGRNEAFF. CDR3 coding DNA: TGTGCCAGCAGCGTTGGACAGGGCAGAAACGAAGCTTTCTTT.

This clonotype was observed at least ten times. This CDR3 is CASNSVETQYF. The CDR3 bases are TGTGCCAGCAACTCCGTGGAGACCCAGTACTTC. The chain couples TRBV6-1 to TRBJ2-5; D gene uncertain. Trimming stripped 7 bases from V and 5 bases from J, with 8 bases between. Germline CDR1 reads MNHNS; CDR2 reads SASEGT. The CDR3 is made up of 11 amino acids.

This clonotype was picked up many times. The chain couples TRBV12-3 or TRBV12-4 to TRBJ1-1; TRBD1 aligns across 8 bases. Trimming removed 7 bases from V and 7 bases from J; junction bases left unmatched: 14. This CDR3 has 15 amino acids. The CDR3 DNA reads TGTGCCAGCACCCCGGGTTCGGCAGGGGGCTATGAAGCTTTCTTT. This codes for CASTPGSAGGYEAFF.

This clonotype was recorded at least ten times. The V gene is TRBV18, the J gene TRBJ1-1, with a weak D call TRBD1 (5 bases). The CDR3 runs to 14 residues. Trimming took 8 bases from V and 6 from J, leaving 19 bases between them. Germline lookup yields CDR1 KGHSH and CDR2 LQKENI. The CDR3 sequence: CASNGLGGMAEAFF. As DNA, the CDR3 is TGTGCCAGCAACGGTCTTGGGGGGATGGCTGAAGCTTTCTTT.

The chain has TRBV19 and TRBJ1-2; D is unresolved. This CDR3 is 12 amino acids long. CDR1 LNHDA and CDR2 SQIVND come from the germline V gene (reference sequence). Trimming pared 6 bases from V and 2 bases from J, leaving 7 bases between. The CDR3 spells CASRSGNYGYTF. CDR3 DNA: TGTGCCAGTAGAAGTGGGAACTATGGCTACACCTTC.

This clonotype was seen repeatedly, ten times or more. V gene TRBV20-1 combines with J gene TRBJ1-2; the D is unclear. The CDR3 runs to 14 residues. Germline V lookup: CDR1 DFQATT, CDR2 SNEGSKA (reference sequence). V was shortened by 3 bases and J by 5 bases, with 16 bases between the two germline ends. CDR3 loop: CSASGRARLYGYTF. In nucleotides, the CDR3 is TGCAGTGCTAGCGGGAGGGCGCGGTTATATGGCTACACCTTC.

This clonotype was recorded once. The chain has TRBV28 and TRBJ1-2, with D possibly TRBD1 on 5 matching bases. Germline loops: CDR1 MDHEN, CDR2 SYDVKM. The V and J ends lost 7 bases and 4 bases respectively, with 10 bases between them. The CDR3 loop spans 12 amino acids. CDR3 nucleotide sequence: TGTGCCAGCACTGGACACGTCTATGGCTACACCTTC. Its translation: CASTGHVYGYTF.

This clonotype was picked up a small number of times. This chain connects TRBV7-8 to TRBJ2-1; D may match TRBD1 or TRBD2 (5 bases each). This CDR3 is 16 amino acids long. Germline values: CDR1 SGHVS, CDR2 FQNEAQ. V shed 0 bases and J shed 7 bases, with 16 bases lying between them. The CDR3 coding sequence is TGTGCCAGCAGCTTAGCGCCTGGGGGTCAAGGGAATGAGCAGTTCTTC. Translation gives CASSLAPGGQGNEQFF.